These T cell receptor beta chains were read from a single sample in a study of vaccination and CD4 T cells after COVID-19. In TCRdb, the PCR reads were re-called with MiXCR into one record per CDR3 protein. The sample lists fewer than 20,000 distinct CDR3 sequences, around two thirds seen once, with about 5.5% in the top ten. Which antigens these TCRs recognize remains unknown. The specimen sequenced was CD4+ T cells from blood, cultured in vitro. The receptors shown here come from a human donor who had recovered from COVID-19. CDR3s include the opening cysteine and the closing phenylalanine or tryptophan. A D gene is named only where the DNA matches it firmly. Size values are once, few and many counts, or a class for expanded clones, and some rows have none.

D: -
size: few
J: TRBJ2-3
length: 14
V: TRBV7-2
CDR3: CASSKRPNTDTQYF
DNA: TGTGCCAGCAGCAAGCGGCCCAACACAGATACGCAGTATTTT

D: -
size: -
J: TRBJ1-6
length: 14
V: TRBV18
CDR3: CASSPEGYNSPLHF
DNA: TGTGCCAGCTCACCAGAGGGGTATAATTCACCCCTCCACTTT

D: -
size: -
J: TRBJ1-5
length: 19
V: TRBV6-2/TRBV6-3
CDR3: CASSYFGSAMLFWNQPQHF
DNA: TGTGCCAGCAGTTACTTCGGATCGGCCATGCTATTCTGGAATCAGCCCCAGCATTTT

D: TRBD1
size: -
J: TRBJ1-2
length: 15
V: TRBV28
CDR3: CASSIQGARSYGYTF
DNA: TGTGCCAGCAGTATTCAGGGGGCGCGAAGCTATGGCTACACCTTC

D: -
size: -
J: TRBJ2-2
length: 13
V: TRBV19
CDR3: CASSVQGTGELFF
DNA: TGTGCCAGTAGTGTACAGGGCACCGGGGAGCTGTTTTTT

D: -
size: -
J: TRBJ1-2
length: 12
V: TRBV30
CDR3: CAWSLGSRGYTF
DNA: TGTGCCTGGAGTCTGGGTTCACGAGGCTACACCTTC

D: -
size: -
J: TRBJ2-7
length: 15
V: TRBV7-2
CDR3: CASTPPGTPTYEQYF
DNA: TGTGCCAGCACCCCACCAGGGACTCCGACTTACGAGCAGTACTTC

D: TRBD1
size: -
J: TRBJ1-6
length: 15
V: TRBV6-1
CDR3: CASSTGTGNNSPLHF
DNA: TGTGCCAGCAGCACCGGGACAGGAAATAATTCACCCCTCCACTTT

D: -
size: -
J: TRBJ2-5
length: 14
V: TRBV15
CDR3: CATNPGHLQETQYF
DNA: TGTGCCACCAATCCGGGACACCTCCAAGAGACCCAGTACTTC

D: -
size: -
J: TRBJ2-2
length: 16
V: TRBV7-9
CDR3: CASSDRGTGRTGELFF
DNA: TGTGCCAGCAGCGATAGAGGTACGGGAAGAACCGGGGAGCTGTTTTTT

D: -
size: -
J: TRBJ1-6
length: 15
V: TRBV7-2
CDR3: CASSVLGGSNSPLHF
DNA: TGTGCCAGCAGCGTTCTCGGGGGAAGTAATTCACCCCTCCACTTT

D: -
size: -
J: TRBJ1-6
length: 11
V: TRBV20-1
CDR3: CSARLGSPLHF
DNA: TGCAGTGCTAGGCTAGGCTCACCCCTCCACTTT

D: TRBD2
size: -
J: TRBJ2-2
length: 18
V: TRBV19
CDR3: CASSIDRWASGISGELFF
DNA: TGTGCCAGTAGTATAGATCGTTGGGCTAGCGGGATCTCCGGGGAGCTGTTTTTT

D: -
size: -
J: TRBJ2-5
length: 16
V: TRBV2
CDR3: CASSSRTGSGGETQYF
DNA: TGTGCCAGCAGTTCTAGGACGGGCTCTGGGGGAGAGACCCAGTACTTC

D: -
size: -
J: TRBJ1-1
length: 18
V: TRBV7-2
CDR3: CARPPGRQRVGWDTEAFF
DNA: TGTGCCAGACCTCCCGGCCGACAGCGGGTAGGCTGGGACACTGAAGCTTTCTTT

D: -
size: few
J: TRBJ1-5
length: 16
V: TRBV20-1
CDR3: CSARDRKTGDNQPQHF
DNA: TGCAGTGCTAGAGATCGAAAAACAGGAGATAATCAGCCCCAGCATTTT

D: -
size: -
J: TRBJ1-5
length: 18
V: TRBV19
CDR3: CASSIRPGWGGSNQPQHF
DNA: TGTGCCAGTAGTATCCGACCAGGCTGGGGTGGTAGCAATCAGCCCCAGCATTTT

D: -
size: -
J: TRBJ2-1
length: 14
V: TRBV28
CDR3: CASRIPDPRREQFF
DNA: TGTGCCAGCAGAATTCCGGACCCCCGGCGTGAGCAGTTCTTC

D: -
size: once
J: TRBJ1-1
length: 13
V: TRBV19
CDR3: CASSYGGGTEAFF
DNA: TGTGCCAGTAGCTACGGAGGTGGCACTGAAGCTTTCTTT

D: -
size: -
J: TRBJ2-1
length: 16
V: TRBV11-3
CDR3: CASSLDGRDGFDEQFF
DNA: TGTGCCAGCAGCTTAGACGGGCGGGATGGTTTCGATGAGCAGTTCTTC